The TCR beta chain described here comes from a study of PD-1 blockade in classical Hodgkin lymphoma (TCRdb year 2020). Regarding the study in general: To define a peripheral blood immune signature of response to PD-1 blockade in classical Hodgkin lymphoma, the study combined TCR beta sequencing with CyTOF. The research as a whole found: Baseline TCR diversity was reported to be lower in newly diagnosed patients than in healthy donors, and even lower in relapsed/refractory patients. The study was limited to a single clinical trial cohort, and causes of repertoire differences, possibly disease activity or prior therapy, remained undefined.

The time point tag for this specimen amounts to: newly diagnosed, previously untreated cHL patient sample. Magnetic negative selection with a Miltenyi CD8+ T cell isolation kit was used to purify CD8+ T cells from thawed PBMCs. As a comparison group for the relapsed/refractory trial patients, PBMCs from patients with newly diagnosed, previously untreated classical Hodgkin lymphoma were sequenced. After peripheral blood was drawn into 8 mL Vacutainer Cell Preparation Tubes, PBMCs were isolated by centrifugation and then cryopreserved. Purified CD4+ and CD8+ fractions were prepared only for cases where an additional PBMC sample was available. Magnetically labelled cells were removed on LS columns in a quadroMACS separator, and the flow-through was retained as the purified fraction. To note about this clone: The antigen it binds to is not known. There are no base qualities to consult, and no much larger clone falls within one base.

The Qiagen DNeasy kit was used to extract genomic DNA from unsorted PBMCs and from the negatively selected CD4+ and CD8+ fractions. Using primers that anneal to V and J segments, immunoSEQ multiplex PCR amplified the TCR beta CDR3 regions. Amplification bias was minimized using a synthetic immune receptor repertoire, and residual bias was removed computationally after sequencing. In the source study's methods: Custom Python scripts were used to quantify repertoire diversity as the Shannon entropy index. Unsorted, CD4+ and CD8+ repertoires were analyzed separately, except for combined analyses in which CD4+ and CD8+ sequences were merged in silico. TCRdb limited this immuneACCESS table to in-frame rearrangements with V and J called. A share of clones is missing; checked studies link under half to unresolved V genes, and the rest is unexplained. D and trimming come from the DNA, and the V and J calls and clone size come from that table. This sample comprises fewer than 13,000 clones, 85% to 90% of them detected only once. The top ten clonotypes cover under 15% of the sample.

Measured from the cysteine to the phenylalanine, the CDR3 is 15 residues long. Only the CDR3 part of the read is kept: 45 bases, read in frame from the first base. CDR1 is given as LGHNA and CDR2 as YSLEER, both from the germline V gene. V and J lose 0 bases and 6 bases, and a span of 14 bases separates them. The TCR comes from a human donor with classical Hodgkin lymphoma. The sequenced material came from CD8+ T cells from blood. The V and J segments used are TRBV4-3 and TRBJ1-2; 5 matching bases give a weak D call of TRBD1. The DNA sequence is given as TGCGCCAGCAGCCAAGATCTACAGGATTTGAATGGCTACACCTTC. Its protein reads: CASSQDLQDLNGYTF.